This T cell receptor beta chain was profiled in a study of resident and recirculating memory T cells in vitiligo. Looking at the study overall: The samples were homogenized without cell sorting before genomic DNA extraction. Study-level results: Sequences differed between biopsy sites and patients, suggesting private specificity.

This CDR3 has 16 residues. Germline V gene sequence: CDR1 SGHRS, CDR2 YFSETQ. Trimming cost V 3 bases and J 4 bases; bases outside gene matches: 7. Patients had to be free of confetti depigmentation, indicating active vitiligo. On this clone: Its matching antigen is unknown.

Profiled with immunoSEQ multiplex PCR; TCRdb holds only in-frame clones, not every one. The repertoire consists of about 76,000 clones, with around 90% occurring once and the leading ten covering more than 5%. The sample taken for sequencing was blood. The chain joins TRBV5-1 to TRBJ2-7; 13 bases match TRBD2. The sequence was obtained from a male donor with vitiligo. The CDR3, as DNA: TGCGCCAGCAGCTGGGGGACTAGCGGGACTTATTACGAGCAGTACTTC. It translates to CASSWGTSGTYYEQYF.